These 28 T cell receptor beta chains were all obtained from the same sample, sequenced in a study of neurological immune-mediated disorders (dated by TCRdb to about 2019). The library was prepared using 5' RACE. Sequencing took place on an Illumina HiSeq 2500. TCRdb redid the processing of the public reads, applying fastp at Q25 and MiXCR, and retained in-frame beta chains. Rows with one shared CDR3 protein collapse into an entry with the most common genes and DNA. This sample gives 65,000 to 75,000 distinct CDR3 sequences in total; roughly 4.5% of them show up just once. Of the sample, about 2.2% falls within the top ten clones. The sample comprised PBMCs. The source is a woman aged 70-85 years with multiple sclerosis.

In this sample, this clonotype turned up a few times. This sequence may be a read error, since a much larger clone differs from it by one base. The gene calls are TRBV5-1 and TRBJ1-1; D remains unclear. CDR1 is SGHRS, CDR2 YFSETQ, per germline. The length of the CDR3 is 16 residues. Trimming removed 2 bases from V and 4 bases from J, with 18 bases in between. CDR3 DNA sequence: TGCGCCAGCAGCTTTGAGCCCGCGGGAGGTGGCACTGAAGCTTTCTTT. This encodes CASSFEPAGGGTEAFF.

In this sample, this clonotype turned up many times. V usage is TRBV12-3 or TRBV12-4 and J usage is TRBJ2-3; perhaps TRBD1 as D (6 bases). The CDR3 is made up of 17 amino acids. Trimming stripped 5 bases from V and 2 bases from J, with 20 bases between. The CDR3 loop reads CASSTRYRVDPTDTQYF. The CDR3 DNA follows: TGTGCCAGCAGTACCCGATACAGGGTTGATCCCACAGATACGCAGTATTTT.

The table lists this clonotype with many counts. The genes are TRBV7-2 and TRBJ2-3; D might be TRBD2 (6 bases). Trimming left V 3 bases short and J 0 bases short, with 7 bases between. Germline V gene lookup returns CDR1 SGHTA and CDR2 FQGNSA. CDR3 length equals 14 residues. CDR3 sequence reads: CASSFGGSTDTQYF. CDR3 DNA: TGTGCCAGCAGCTTCGGGGGAAGCACAGATACGCAGTATTTT.

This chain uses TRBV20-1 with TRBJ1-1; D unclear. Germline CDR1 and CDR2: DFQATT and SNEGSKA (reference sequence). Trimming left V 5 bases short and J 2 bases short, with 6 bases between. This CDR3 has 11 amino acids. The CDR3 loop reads CSASDNTEAFF. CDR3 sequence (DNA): TGCAGTGCTTCGGACAACACTGAAGCTTTCTTT.

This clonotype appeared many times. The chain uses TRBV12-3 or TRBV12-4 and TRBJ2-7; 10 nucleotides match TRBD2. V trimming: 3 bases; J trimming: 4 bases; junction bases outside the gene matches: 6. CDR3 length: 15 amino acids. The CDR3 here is CASSFTAGGPYEQYF. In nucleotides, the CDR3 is TGTGCCAGCAGTTTCACAGCGGGAGGGCCTTACGAGCAGTACTTC.

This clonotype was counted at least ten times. DNA for the CDR3: TGTGCCTGGGTAGAGGGGGGAGTCAACTATGGCTACACCTTC. Translation: CAWVEGGVNYGYTF. V is TRBV30 and J is TRBJ1-2; D perhaps matches TRBD1 (6 bases). V lost 5 bases and J lost 2, with 15 bases in between. The CDR3 has 14 amino acids. CDR1 and CDR2 (germline): GTSNPN, SVGIG (reference sequence).

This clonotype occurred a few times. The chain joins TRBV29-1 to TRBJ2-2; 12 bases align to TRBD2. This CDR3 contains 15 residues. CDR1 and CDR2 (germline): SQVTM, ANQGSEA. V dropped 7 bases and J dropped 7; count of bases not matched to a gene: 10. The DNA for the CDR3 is TGCAGCGGCCGACTAGCGGGAGCTCAGGTCGGGGAGCTGTTTTTT. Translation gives CSGRLAGAQVGELFF.

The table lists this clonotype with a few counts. CDR3 sequence (DNA): TGTGCCAGCAGTTACCTCCACGAGCAGTACTTC. It yields the protein CASSYLHEQYF. The V gene is TRBV6-5, the J gene TRBJ2-7; D is uncertain. The CDR3 extends over 11 amino acids. Germline V CDR1 and CDR2: MNHEY, SVGAGI. Trimming cost V 2 bases and J 5 bases, with 4 bases left between them.

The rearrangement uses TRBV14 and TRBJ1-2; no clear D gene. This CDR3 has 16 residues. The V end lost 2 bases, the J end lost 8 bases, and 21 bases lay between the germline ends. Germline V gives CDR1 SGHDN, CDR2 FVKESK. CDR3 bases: TGTGCCAGCAGCCAAATTGGGAAGGCGGCCGTATCGGGCTACACCTTC. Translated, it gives CASSQIGKAAVSGYTF.

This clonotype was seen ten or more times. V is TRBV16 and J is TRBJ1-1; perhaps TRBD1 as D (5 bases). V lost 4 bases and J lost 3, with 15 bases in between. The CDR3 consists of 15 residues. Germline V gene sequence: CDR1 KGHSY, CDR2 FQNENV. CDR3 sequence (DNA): TGTGCCAGCAGCCCCCTCGCGGGGGGGGACACTGAAGCTTTCTTT. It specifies CASSPLAGGDTEAFF.

This chain's CDR3 is CSVNPGKQNYGYTF. CDR3 DNA sequence: TGCAGTGTTAACCCGGGAAAACAAAACTATGGCTACACCTTC. This chain links TRBV20-1 with TRBJ1-2; D ambiguous. Trimming removed 7 bases from V and 2 bases from J, with 17 bases in between. Germline-derived CDR1 and CDR2 are DFQATT and SNEGSKA (reference sequence). The CDR3 is 14 residues long.

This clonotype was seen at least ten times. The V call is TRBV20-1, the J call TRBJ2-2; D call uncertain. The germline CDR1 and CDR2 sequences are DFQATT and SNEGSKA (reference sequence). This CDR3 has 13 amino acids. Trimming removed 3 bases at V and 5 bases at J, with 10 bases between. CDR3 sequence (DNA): TGCAGTGCTAGCAGGAAGGGTACCGGGGAGCTGTTTTTT. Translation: CSASRKGTGELFF.

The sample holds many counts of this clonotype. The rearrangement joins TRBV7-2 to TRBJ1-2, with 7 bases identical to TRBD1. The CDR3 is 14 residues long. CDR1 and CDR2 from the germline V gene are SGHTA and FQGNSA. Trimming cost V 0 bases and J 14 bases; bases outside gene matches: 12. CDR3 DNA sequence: TGTGCCAGCAGCTTAGCGGGCGGCGACAGGGTGGCGACCTTC. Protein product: CASSLAGGDRVATF.

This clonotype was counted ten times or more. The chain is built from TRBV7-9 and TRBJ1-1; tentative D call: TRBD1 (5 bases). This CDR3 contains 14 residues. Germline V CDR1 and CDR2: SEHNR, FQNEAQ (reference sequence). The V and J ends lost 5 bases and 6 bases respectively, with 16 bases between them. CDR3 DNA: TGTGCCAGCAGCCGAGACACAGGAACGGCTGAAGCTTTCTTT. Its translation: CASSRDTGTAEAFF.

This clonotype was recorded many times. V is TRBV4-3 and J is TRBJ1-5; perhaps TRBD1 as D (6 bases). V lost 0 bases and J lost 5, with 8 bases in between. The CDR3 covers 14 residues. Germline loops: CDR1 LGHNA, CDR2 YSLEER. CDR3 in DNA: TGCGCCAGCAGCCAAGATCGGGGGCATCAGCCCCAGCATTTT. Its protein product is CASSQDRGHQPQHF.

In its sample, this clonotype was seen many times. The CDR3 DNA follows: TGCAGTGCCAACCCGACTGCTTCCAATCAGCCCCAGCATTTT. Its translation: CSANPTASNQPQHF. This rearrangement joins TRBV20-1 to TRBJ1-5, with D unclear. Germline CDR1 reads DFQATT; CDR2 reads SNEGSKA (reference sequence). V lost 6 bases and J 3 bases, leaving 15 bases between the germline ends. This CDR3 spans 14 amino acids.

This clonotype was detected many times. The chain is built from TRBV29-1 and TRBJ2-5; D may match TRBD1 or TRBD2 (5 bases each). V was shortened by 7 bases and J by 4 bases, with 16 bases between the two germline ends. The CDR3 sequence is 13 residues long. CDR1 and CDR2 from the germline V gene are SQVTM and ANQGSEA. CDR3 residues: CSGSDGAGETQYF. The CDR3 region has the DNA TGCAGCGGCAGTGACGGGGCTGGAGAGACCCAGTACTTC.

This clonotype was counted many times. The CDR3 loop is CASSLYAEQFF. As DNA, the CDR3 is TGCGCCAGCAGCTTGTATGCTGAGCAGTTCTTC. The chain recombines TRBV5-1 with TRBJ2-1; no firm D call. The CDR3 is 11 residues long. Trimming shortened V by 1 base and J by 9 bases, and 5 bases separated the two germline ends. Germline values: CDR1 SGHRS, CDR2 YFSETQ.

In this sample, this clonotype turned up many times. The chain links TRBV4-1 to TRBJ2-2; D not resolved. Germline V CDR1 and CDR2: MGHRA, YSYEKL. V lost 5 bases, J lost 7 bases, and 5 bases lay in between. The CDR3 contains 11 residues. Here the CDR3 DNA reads TGCGCCAGCAGCTACGACGGGGAGCTGTTTTTT. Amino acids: CASSYDGELFF.

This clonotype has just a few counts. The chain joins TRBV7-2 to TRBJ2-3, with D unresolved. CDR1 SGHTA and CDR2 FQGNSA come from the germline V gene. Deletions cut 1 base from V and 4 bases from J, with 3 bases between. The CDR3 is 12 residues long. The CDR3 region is CASSLEPDTQYF. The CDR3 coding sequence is TGTGCCAGCAGCTTAGAACCAGATACGCAGTATTTT.

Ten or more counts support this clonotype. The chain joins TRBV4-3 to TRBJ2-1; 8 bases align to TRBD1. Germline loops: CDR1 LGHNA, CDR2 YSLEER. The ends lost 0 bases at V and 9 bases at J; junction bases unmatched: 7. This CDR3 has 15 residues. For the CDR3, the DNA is TGCGCCAGCAGCCAAGATCGGACAGGGCGCACTGAGCAGTTCTTC. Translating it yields CASSQDRTGRTEQFF.

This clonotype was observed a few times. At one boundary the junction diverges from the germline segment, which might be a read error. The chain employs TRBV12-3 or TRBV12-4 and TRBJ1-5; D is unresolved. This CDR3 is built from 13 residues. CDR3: CASAGYSNQHQHF. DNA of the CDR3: TGTGCCAGCGCGGGCTATAGCAATCAGCACCAGCATTTT.

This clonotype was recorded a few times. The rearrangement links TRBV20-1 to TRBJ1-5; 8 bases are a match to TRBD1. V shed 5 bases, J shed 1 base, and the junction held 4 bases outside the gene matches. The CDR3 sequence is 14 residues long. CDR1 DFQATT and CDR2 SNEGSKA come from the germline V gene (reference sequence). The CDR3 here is CSAFRQGSNQPQHF. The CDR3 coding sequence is TGCAGTGCTTTTAGACAGGGGAGCAATCAGCCCCAGCATTTT.

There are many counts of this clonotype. The CDR3 DNA follows: TGTGCCAGCAGCCTCCGAGAGGGGGGCTCCTACGAGCAGTACTTC. The encoded protein is CASSLREGGSYEQYF. V usage is TRBV3-1 and J usage is TRBJ2-7, with D perhaps being TRBD1 or TRBD2 (6 bases each). V was trimmed by 4 bases and J by 0 bases, leaving 13 bases between them. Germline-derived CDR1 and CDR2 are LGHDT and YNNKEL (reference sequence). The CDR3 is 15 residues long.

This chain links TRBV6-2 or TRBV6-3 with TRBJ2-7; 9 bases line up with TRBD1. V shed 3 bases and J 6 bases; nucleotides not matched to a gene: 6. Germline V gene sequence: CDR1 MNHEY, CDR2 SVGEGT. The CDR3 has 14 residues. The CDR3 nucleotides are TGTGCCAGCAGTTATGGGACAGGGATCGCCGAGCAGTACTTC. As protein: CASSYGTGIAEQYF.

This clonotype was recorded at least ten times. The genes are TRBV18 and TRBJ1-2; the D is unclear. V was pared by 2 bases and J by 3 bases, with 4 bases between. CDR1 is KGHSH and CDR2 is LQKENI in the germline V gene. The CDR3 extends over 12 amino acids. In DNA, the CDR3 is TGTGCCAGCTCACCAAATGACTATGGCTACACCTTC. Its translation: CASSPNDYGYTF.

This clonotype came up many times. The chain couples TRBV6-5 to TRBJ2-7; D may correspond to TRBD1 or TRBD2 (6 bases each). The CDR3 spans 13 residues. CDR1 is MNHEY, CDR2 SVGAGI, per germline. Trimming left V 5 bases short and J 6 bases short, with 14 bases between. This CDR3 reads CASSGQTGGEQYF. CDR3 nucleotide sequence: TGTGCCAGCAGTGGACAGACCGGGGGCGAGCAGTACTTC.

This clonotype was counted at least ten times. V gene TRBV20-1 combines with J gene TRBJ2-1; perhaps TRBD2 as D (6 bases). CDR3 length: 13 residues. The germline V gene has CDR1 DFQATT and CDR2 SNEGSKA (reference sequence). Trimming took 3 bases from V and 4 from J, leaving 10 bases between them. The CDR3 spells CSASSGLYNEQFF. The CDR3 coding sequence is TGCAGTGCTAGCTCGGGACTTTACAATGAGCAGTTCTTC.